This entry features one T cell receptor (beta chain) sequence. The V gene end was trimmed by 4 bases and the J gene end by 6 bases; junction bases not matched to a gene: 11. Germline V gene data show CDR1 as MGHRA and CDR2 as YSYEKL. There are 15 residues in the CDR3. The data were taken from a study of blood T cell repertoires in COVID-19. Assay used: immunoSEQ multiplex PCR; TCRdb lists only in-frame clones, some missing. This sample has 450,000 to 600,000 clones, with approximately 90% found just once. This receptor was obtained from a woman aged 18-30 years who had recovered from COVID-19. The sequenced sample consisted of PBMCs or T cells enriched from blood (not recorded which). The chain employs TRBV4-1 and TRBJ2-7; 8 bases map to TRBD1. CDR3 in amino acids: CASSPPTGESGEQYF. The CDR3 DNA reads as TGCGCCAGCAGCCCCCCGACAGGGGAGTCGGGCGAGCAGTACTTC.